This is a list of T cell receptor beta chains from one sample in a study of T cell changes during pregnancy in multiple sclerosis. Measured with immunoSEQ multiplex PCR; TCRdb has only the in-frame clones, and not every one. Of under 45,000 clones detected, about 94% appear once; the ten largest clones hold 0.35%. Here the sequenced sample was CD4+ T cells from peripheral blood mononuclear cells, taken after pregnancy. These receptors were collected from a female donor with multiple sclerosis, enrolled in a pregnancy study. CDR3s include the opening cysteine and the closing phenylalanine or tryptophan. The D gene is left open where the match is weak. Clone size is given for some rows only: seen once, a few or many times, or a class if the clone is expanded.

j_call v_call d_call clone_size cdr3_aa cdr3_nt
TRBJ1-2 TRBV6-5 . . CASSYGRDYGYTF TGTGCCAGCAGTTACGGGAGAGACTATGGCTACACCTTC
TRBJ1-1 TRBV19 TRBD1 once CASSTRTGVVEAFF TGTGCCAGTAGTACACGGACAGGGGTGGTTGAAGCTTTCTTT
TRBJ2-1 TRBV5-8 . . CASSLSGFYNEQFF TGTGCCAGCAGCTTGTCGGGGTTTTACAATGAGCAGTTCTTC
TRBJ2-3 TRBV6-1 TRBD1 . CASRLQGSFTDTQYF TGTGCCAGCAGACTACAGGGGTCTTTCACAGATACGCAGTATTTT
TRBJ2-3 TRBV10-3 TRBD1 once CAISEYVQGIADTQYF TGTGCCATCAGTGAGTATGTACAGGGGATCGCAGATACGCAGTATTTT
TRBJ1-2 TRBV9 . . CASSSRTANYGYTF TGTGCCAGCAGCTCAAGGACAGCTAACTATGGCTACACCTTC
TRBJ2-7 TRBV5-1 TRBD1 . CASSSDRGRLPEQYF TGCGCCAGCAGTAGTGACAGGGGGAGGCTTCCCGAGCAGTACTTC
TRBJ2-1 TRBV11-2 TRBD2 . CASRPAGTSGGEQFF TGTGCCAGCAGGCCAGCCGGGACTAGCGGGGGGGAGCAGTTCTTC
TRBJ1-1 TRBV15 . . CATSRDLGGTEAFF TGTGCCACCAGCAGAGATCTGGGGGGGACTGAAGCTTTCTTT
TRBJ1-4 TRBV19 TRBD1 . CASSLQGKNEKLFF TGTGCCAGTAGTTTACAGGGGAAGAATGAAAAACTGTTTTTT
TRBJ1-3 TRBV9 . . CASSVGGLGNTIYF TGTGCCAGCAGCGTAGGGGGCCTTGGAAACACCATATATTTT
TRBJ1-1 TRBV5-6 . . CASSPLVNTEAFF TGTGCCAGCAGCCCCCTTGTTAACACTGAAGCTTTCTTT
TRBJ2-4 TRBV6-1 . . CASSESRTRALGAKNIQYF TGTGCCAGCAGTGAATCCCGGACAAGGGCCCTTGGGGCCAAAAACATTCAGTACTTC
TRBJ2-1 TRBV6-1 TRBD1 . CASTVTGAYNEQFF TGTGCCAGCACGGTGACAGGGGCCTACAATGAGCAGTTCTTC
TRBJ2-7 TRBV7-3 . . CASSPDARSSYEQYF TGTGCCAGCAGCCCAGACGCGAGGAGCTCCTACGAGCAGTACTTC
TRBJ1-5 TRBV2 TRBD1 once CASTGQGAVQPQHF TGTGCCAGCACCGGTCAGGGGGCCGTCCAGCCCCAGCATTTT
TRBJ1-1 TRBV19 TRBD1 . CASSFTGGTNTEAFF TGTGCCAGTAGTTTTACAGGGGGCACGAACACTGAAGCTTTCTTT
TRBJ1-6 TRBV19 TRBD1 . CASSTSGGDSPLHF TGTGCCAGTAGTACGTCAGGGGGCGATTCACCCCTCCACTTT
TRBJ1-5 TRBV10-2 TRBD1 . CASSGTGKDQPQHF TGCGCCAGCAGCGGGACAGGGAAGGACCAGCCCCAGCATTTT
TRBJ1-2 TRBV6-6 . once CASSRDRPISSF TGTGCCAGCAGCCGAGACAGGCCCATCTCCTCCTTC
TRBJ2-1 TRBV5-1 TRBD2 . CASSLALLADNEQFF TGCGCCAGCAGCTTGGCCTTACTAGCGGACAATGAGCAGTTCTTC
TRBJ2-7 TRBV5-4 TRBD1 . CASSRPGQGANEQYF TGTGCCAGCAGTAGACCGGGACAGGGTGCTAACGAGCAGTACTTC
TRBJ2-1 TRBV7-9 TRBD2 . CASTKWTSGGLTEQFF TGTGCCAGCACCAAGTGGACTAGCGGGGGGCTAACTGAGCAGTTCTTC
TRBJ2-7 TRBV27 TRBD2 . CATSTLLAGGPYEQYF TGTGCCACCTCAACCCTCCTAGCGGGGGGACCCTACGAGCAGTACTTC
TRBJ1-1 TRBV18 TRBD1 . CASSPFVAKRRTGTNTEAFF TGTGCCAGCTCACCGTTCGTAGCGAAGAGGAGGACAGGAACGAACACTGAAGCTTTCTTT
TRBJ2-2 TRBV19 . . CASIGRSTNTGELFF TGTGCCAGTATCGGTCGGAGTACGAACACCGGGGAGCTGTTTTTT
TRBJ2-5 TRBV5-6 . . CASSLQETQYF TGTGCCAGCAGCTTACAGGAGACCCAGTACTTC
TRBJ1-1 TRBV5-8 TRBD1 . CASSLASLGQRNTEAFF TGTGCCAGCAGCTTGGCCTCCTTGGGACAGAGGAACACTGAAGCTTTCTTT
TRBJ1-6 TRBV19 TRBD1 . CASHSGTGGSYNSPLHF TGTGCCAGTCACTCCGGGACAGGGGGTTCTTATAATTCACCCCTCCACTTT
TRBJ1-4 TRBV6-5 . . CASSGSATNEKLFF TGTGCCAGCAGCGGGAGTGCAACTAATGAAAAACTGTTTTTT
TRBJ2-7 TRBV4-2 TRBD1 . CASSPSTGYSREQYF TGTGCCAGCAGCCCGTCGACAGGGTATAGCCGCGAGCAGTACTTC
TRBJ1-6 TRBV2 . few CASSRTEGTLHF TGTGCCAGCAGCCGAACGGAGGGGACCCTCCACTTT
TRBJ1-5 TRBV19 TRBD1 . CASSPRGRQPQHF TGTGCCAGTAGCCCCAGGGGGAGGCAGCCCCAGCATTTT
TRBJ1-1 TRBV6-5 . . CASSQIGGVPEAFF TGTGCCAGCAGTCAAATTGGGGGGGTCCCTGAAGCTTTCTTT
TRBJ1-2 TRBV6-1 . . CASSGDSTTF TGTGCCAGCAGTGGCGACAGTACCACCTTC
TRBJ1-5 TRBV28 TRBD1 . CASSIFTGGFNQPQHF TGTGCCAGCAGTATATTCACAGGGGGCTTCAATCAGCCCCAGCATTTT
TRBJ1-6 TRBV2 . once CASSRTLRPLHF TGTGCCAGCAGTAGGACTCTCAGGCCCCTCCACTTT
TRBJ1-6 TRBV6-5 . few CASSTAVRSPLHF TGTGCCAGCAGTACCGCAGTTCGATCACCCCTCCACTTT
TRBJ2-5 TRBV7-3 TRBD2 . CASSLRASGAQETQYF TGTGCCAGCAGCTTACGGGCTAGCGGGGCCCAAGAGACCCAGTACTTC
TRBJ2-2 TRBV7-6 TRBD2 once CASSLGVAGSSGELFF TGTGCCAGCAGCTTAGGGGTAGCGGGGTCCTCCGGGGAGCTGTTTTTT
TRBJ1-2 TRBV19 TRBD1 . CASSMWRDSNYGYTF TGTGCCAGTAGTATGTGGAGGGACAGCAACTATGGCTACACCTTC
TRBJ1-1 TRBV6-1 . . CASVTGGAEAFF TGTGCCAGCGTGACGGGGGGCGCTGAAGCTTTCTTT
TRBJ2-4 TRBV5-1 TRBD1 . CASSSGTGFIQYF TGCGCCAGCAGTTCCGGGACAGGGTTCATTCAGTACTTC
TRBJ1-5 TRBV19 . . CASSIRTGPQHF TGTGCCAGTAGTATTCGCACGGGGCCCCAGCATTTT
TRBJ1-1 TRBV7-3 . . CASSLWGGKSNTEAFF TGTGCCAGCAGCCTCTGGGGGGGAAAATCGAACACTGAAGCTTTCTTT
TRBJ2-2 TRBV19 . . CASSKGQNTGELFF TGTGCCAGTAGTAAAGGACAGAACACCGGGGAGCTGTTTTTT
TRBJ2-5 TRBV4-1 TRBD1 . CASSLQGASGKETQYF TGCGCCAGCAGCCTACAGGGGGCTAGCGGAAAAGAGACCCAGTACTTC
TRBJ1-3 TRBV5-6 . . CASSLDSYSGNTIYF TGTGCCAGCAGCTTGGACTCGTACTCTGGAAACACCATATATTTT
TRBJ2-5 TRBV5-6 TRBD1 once CASSSKTGEYQETQYF TGTGCCAGCAGCTCGAAGACAGGGGAGTACCAAGAGACCCAGTACTTC
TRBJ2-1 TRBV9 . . CASSVDTPGTGLNEQFF TGTGCCAGCAGCGTAGATACCCCGGGTACGGGTTTGAATGAGCAGTTCTTC
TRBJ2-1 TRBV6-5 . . CASSYFGGSSYNEQFF TGTGCCAGCAGTTATTTTGGGGGGAGCTCCTACAATGAGCAGTTCTTC
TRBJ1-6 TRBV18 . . CASSPLLRFDNSPLHF TGTGCCAGCTCACCTCTCCTAAGATTTGATAATTCACCCCTCCACTTT
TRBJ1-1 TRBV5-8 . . CASTLLGPGGTEAFF TGTGCCAGCACCCTCTTGGGGCCGGGCGGCACTGAAGCTTTCTTT
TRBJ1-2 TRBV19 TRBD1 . CASSIDRGDGYTF TGTGCCAGTAGTATTGACAGGGGGGATGGCTACACCTTC
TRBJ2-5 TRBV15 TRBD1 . CATSSGQGALETQYF TGTGCCACCAGCAGCGGACAGGGGGCTTTAGAGACCCAGTACTTC